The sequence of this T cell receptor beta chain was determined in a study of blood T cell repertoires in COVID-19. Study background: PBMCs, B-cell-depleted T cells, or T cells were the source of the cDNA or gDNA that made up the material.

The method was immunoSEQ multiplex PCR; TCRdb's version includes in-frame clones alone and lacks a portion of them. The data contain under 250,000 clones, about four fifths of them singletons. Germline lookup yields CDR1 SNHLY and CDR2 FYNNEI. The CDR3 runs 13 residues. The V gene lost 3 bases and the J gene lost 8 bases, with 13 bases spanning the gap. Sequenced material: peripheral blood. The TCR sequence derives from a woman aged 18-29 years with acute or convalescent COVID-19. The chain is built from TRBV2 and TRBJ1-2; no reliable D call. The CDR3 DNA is TGTGCCAGCAGTGACGGTGTGGTAATCGGCTACACCTTC. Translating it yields CASSDGVVIGYTF.